The TCR beta chain described here comes from a study of blood T cell repertoires in COVID-19. Study at large: Acute and convalescent COVID-19 specimens originated in the United States, Italy and Spain. Sources were T cells, B-cell-depleted T cells, or PBMCs; the material itself was cDNA or gDNA.

As originally analysed: Estimation of nucleated cell counts was performed using reference gene primer amplification. Assay: immunoSEQ multiplex PCR; the TCRdb copy retains only in-frame clones and omits some. The DNA was the basis for D and trimming; V, J and clone size are from that table. The profile covers approximately 50,000 clones, with about nine tenths appearing a single time and 3.5% to 5% taken by the ten largest. CDR1 and CDR2 (germline): LNHDA, SQIVND (reference sequence). The CDR3 length is 15 residues. V was pared by 6 bases and J by 8 bases, with 11 bases of the junction left unmatched.

Material for sequencing was peripheral blood. The TCR sequence derives from a human donor in a cohort sampled during active COVID-19. V usage is TRBV19 and J usage is TRBJ2-1; 9 nucleotides align to TRBD2. CDR3 amino acids: CASSRPGLASDEQFF. DNA for the CDR3: TGTGCCAGTAGCCGGCCGGGACTAGCATCGGATGAGCAGTTCTTC.